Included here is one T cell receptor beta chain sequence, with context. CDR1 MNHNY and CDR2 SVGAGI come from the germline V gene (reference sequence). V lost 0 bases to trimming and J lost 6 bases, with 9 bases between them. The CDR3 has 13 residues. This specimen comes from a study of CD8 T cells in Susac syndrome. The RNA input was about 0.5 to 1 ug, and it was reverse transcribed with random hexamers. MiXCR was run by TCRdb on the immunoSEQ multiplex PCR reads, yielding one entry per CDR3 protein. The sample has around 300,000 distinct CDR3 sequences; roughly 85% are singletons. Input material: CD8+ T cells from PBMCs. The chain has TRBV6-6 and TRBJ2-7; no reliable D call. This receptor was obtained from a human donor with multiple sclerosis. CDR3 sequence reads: CASSYSLVAEQYF. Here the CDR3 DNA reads TGTGCCAGCAGTTACTCGTTAGTCGCCGAGCAGTACTTC.